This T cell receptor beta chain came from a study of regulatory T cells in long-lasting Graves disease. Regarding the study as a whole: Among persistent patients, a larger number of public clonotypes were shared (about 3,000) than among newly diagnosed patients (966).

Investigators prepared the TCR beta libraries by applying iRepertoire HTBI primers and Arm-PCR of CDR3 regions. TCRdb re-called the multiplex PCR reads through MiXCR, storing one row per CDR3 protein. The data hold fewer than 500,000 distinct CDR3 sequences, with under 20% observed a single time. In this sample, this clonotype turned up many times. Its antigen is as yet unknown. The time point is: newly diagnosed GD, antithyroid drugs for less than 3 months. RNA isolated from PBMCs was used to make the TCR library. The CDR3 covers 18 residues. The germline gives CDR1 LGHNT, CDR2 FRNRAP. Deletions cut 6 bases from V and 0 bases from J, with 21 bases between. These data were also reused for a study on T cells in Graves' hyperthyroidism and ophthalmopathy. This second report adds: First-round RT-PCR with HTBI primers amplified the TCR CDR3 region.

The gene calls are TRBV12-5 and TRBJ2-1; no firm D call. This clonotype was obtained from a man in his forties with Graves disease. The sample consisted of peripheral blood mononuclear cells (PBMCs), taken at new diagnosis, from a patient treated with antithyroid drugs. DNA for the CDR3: TGTGCTAGTGGCCTGAGAGTTCCCTACTTGCGCTCCTACAATGAGCAGTTCTTC. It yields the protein CASGLRVPYLRSYNEQFF.